This entry lists 17 T cell receptor beta chains sequenced from one sample in a study of shared clonotypes between healthy human individuals (TCRdb year 2020). For the CD8 naive samples, CD45RO-negative cells were positively selected for CCR7, yielding a CD45RA+CCR7+ population from which TemRA cells were excluded. The protocol used for the library was the immunoSEQ multiplex PCR assay. TCRdb obtained this table from immuneACCESS and retained in-frame rearrangements with V and J assigned. These tables miss some clones; where compared with another copy, unresolved V genes account for less than half of the shortfall, and the remainder is unexplained. Across this sample there are about 2.1 million clones, with 93% seen only once. Together, the top ten hold over 1.5% of the sample. Material for sequencing was naive CD8+ T cells from PBMCs. In light of the paper, this sample's cell subset or site label describes: CD45RA+CCR7+. These TCRs come from a man between 18 and 35 years old in good health. Some clones in this sample may be carry-over from other donors' samples.

V and J are TRBV9 and TRBJ1-2, with 9 bases lining up with TRBD1. V trimming: 3 bases; J trimming: 4 bases; junction bases outside the gene matches: 4. Per germline, CDR1 SGDLS and CDR2 YYNGEE. This CDR3 is built from 14 residues. The CDR3 region is CASSATGQGYGYTF. CDR3 DNA sequence: TGTGCCAGCAGCGCCACGGGACAGGGCTATGGCTACACCTTC.

The V and J genes are TRBV10-1 and TRBJ2-7; weak D call: TRBD2 (6 bases). This CDR3 is 14 amino acids long. Trimming left V 8 bases short and J 5 bases short, with 19 bases between. Per germline, CDR1 WNHNN and CDR2 SYGVQD (reference sequence). CDR3 nucleotide sequence: TGCGCCAGCCGGCCCTGCGGGAACGGCGACGAGCAGTACTTC. This codes for CASRPCGNGDEQYF.

The chain recombines TRBV2 with TRBJ2-3, with TRBD1 matching over 7 bases. V gave up 6 bases and J gave up 4 bases; unmatched junction bases: 10. The germline V gene encodes CDR1 SNHLY and CDR2 FYNNEI. The length of the CDR3 is 15 residues. The DNA of the CDR3 is TGTGCCAGCAGAGCGACAGGGTCCCTGCCAGATACGCAGTATTTT. It codes for CASRATGSLPDTQYF.

This clone was observed a single time. The chain uses TRBV6-6 and TRBJ2-1, with D perhaps TRBD1 (7 bases). The CDR3 is made up of 12 amino acids. Germline-derived CDR1 and CDR2 are MNHNY and SVGAGI (reference sequence). The germline V and J ends were trimmed by 6 bases and 10 bases, with 13 bases remaining between them. The CDR3 is CASRSGGNEQFF. The CDR3 DNA reads as TGTGCCAGCAGATCAGGGGGGAACGAGCAGTTCTTC.

The chain carries TRBV27 and TRBJ2-3; the match to TRBD2 covers 7 bases. V gave up 6 bases and J gave up 2 bases; unmatched junction bases: 5. Germline V gives CDR1 MNHEY, CDR2 SMNVEV (reference sequence). This CDR3 comprises 14 residues. CDR3: CASRPLAVTDTQYF. DNA for the CDR3: TGTGCCAGCAGACCCCTAGCGGTCACAGATACGCAGTATTTT.

DNA for the CDR3: TGTGCCTGGGCGGGAAGCTCCTACAATGAGCAGTTCTTC. This codes for CAWAGSSYNEQFF. The J gene is TRBJ2-1, the V gene TRBV30, with a possible D match to TRBD2 (6 bases). The CDR3 runs to 13 residues. CDR1 is GTSNPN, CDR2 SVGIG, per germline (reference sequence). V lost 5 bases to trimming and J lost 0 bases, with 8 bases between them.

This chain joins TRBV5-6 and TRBJ2-1; D gene ambiguous. The CDR3 length is 15 residues. V gave up 0 bases and J gave up 5 bases, with 12 bases separating them. CDR1 and CDR2 (germline): SGHDT, YYEEEE. This chain's CDR3 is CASSLVSYLDNEQFF. The CDR3 region has the DNA TGTGCCAGCAGCTTGGTATCCTACTTAGACAATGAGCAGTTCTTC.

In this sample, this clone turned up once. The J gene is TRBJ2-5, the V gene TRBV18; D is uncertain. This CDR3 spans 14 amino acids. CDR1 is KGHSH and CDR2 is LQKENI in the germline V gene. Trimming shortened V by 0 bases and J by 0 bases, and 5 bases separated the two germline ends. This chain's CDR3 is CASSPPFDQETQYF. CDR3 bases: TGTGCCAGCTCACCACCCTTTGACCAAGAGACCCAGTACTTC.

The rearrangement uses TRBV28 and TRBJ1-2, with unresolved D. V was pared by 3 bases and J by 3 bases, with 11 bases between. This CDR3 spans 14 amino acids. Germline CDR1 MDHEN, CDR2 SYDVKM. The CDR3 loop reads CASSLGNSYYGYTF. The CDR3 bases are TGTGCCAGCAGTTTGGGCAACTCATACTATGGCTACACCTTC.

The chain combines TRBV9 with TRBJ2-1; D might be TRBD2 (5 bases). Germline CDR1 and CDR2: SGDLS and YYNGEE. The length of the CDR3 is 17 residues. V was shortened by 4 bases and J by 1 base, with 18 bases between the two germline ends. CDR3 DNA: TGTGCCAGCAGCCCTCGACCGGGGATTAGGTCCTACAATGAGCAGTTCTTC. Its translation is CASSPRPGIRSYNEQFF.

The rearrangement joins TRBV13 to TRBJ2-7, with D unclear. Looked up from germline, CDR1 is PRHDT and CDR2 is FYEKMQ (reference sequence). The CDR3 has 14 amino acids. Between the trimmed V and J ends, which lost 1 base and 2 bases, there was a span of 9 bases. The CDR3 sequence is CASSLAQRAYEQYF. CDR3 bases: TGTGCCAGCAGCTTAGCTCAGAGAGCCTACGAGCAGTACTTC.

This chain joins TRBV9 and TRBJ2-1; D might be TRBD2 (7 bases). V was pared by 2 bases and J by 5 bases, with 14 bases between. Germline assignment: CDR1 SGDLS and CDR2 YYNGEE. This CDR3 has 15 amino acids. DNA for the CDR3: TGTGCCAGCAGCGTCCGAGGGGGGGATAACAATGAGCAGTTCTTC. Translation gives CASSVRGGDNNEQFF.

The CDR3 DNA reads TGTGCCAGCAGTGATATAGGCCTCGCGGGACCTACTAGCTACGAGCAGTACTTC. Protein sequence: CASSDIGLAGPTSYEQYF. The chain couples TRBV6-1 to TRBJ2-7, with D tentatively TRBD2 (6 bases). Trimming took 3 bases from V and 3 from J, leaving 24 bases between them. CDR3 length equals 18 residues. Germline V gene data show CDR1 as MNHNS and CDR2 as SASEGT.

V is TRBV28 and J is TRBJ1-2; the match to TRBD1 covers 9 bases. The trim removed 5 bases at V and 4 bases at J, leaving 8 bases unmatched. This CDR3 spans 15 amino acids. Germline values: CDR1 MDHEN, CDR2 SYDVKM. CDR3 in amino acids: CASSAARDRVYGYTF. CDR3 DNA sequence: TGTGCCAGCAGTGCCGCCCGGGACAGGGTCTATGGCTACACCTTC.

The chain couples TRBV7-9 to TRBJ2-1; tentatively, D is TRBD1 or TRBD2 (6 bases each). The CDR3 covers 15 residues. Trimming cost V 5 bases and J 13 bases, with 24 bases left between them. Germline loops: CDR1 SEHNR, CDR2 FQNEAQ (reference sequence). CDR3 DNA: TGTGCCAGCAGCCCCAAAGGGGGGCAGATTACATATCAGTTCTTC. Translation gives CASSPKGGQITYQFF. The whole variable domain, filled in from reference TRBV7-9 and TRBJ2-1, reads DTGVSQNPRHKITKRGQNVTFRCDPISEHNRLYWYRQTLGQGPEFLTYFQNEAQLEKSRLLSDRFSAERPKGSFSTLEIQRTEQGDSAMYLCASSPKGGQITYQFFGPGTRLTVL.

About this clone: Germline is not matched at one junction end, which may reflect a read error. V usage is TRBV7-9 and J usage is TRBJ1-1; D not resolved. The CDR3 sequence is 15 residues long. The V gene's germline CDR1 is SEHNR and CDR2 FQNEAQ (reference sequence). CDR3 in DNA: TGTGCCAGCAACTTACTCGACGGCGTGAACACTGAAGCTTTCTTT. It specifies CASNLLDGVNTEAFF.

This sequence joins TRBV2 and TRBJ2-7, with 7 bases that match TRBD1. This CDR3 region has 12 residues. Germline CDR1 SNHLY, CDR2 FYNNEI. Trimming cost V 8 bases and J 3 bases; bases outside gene matches: 4. The CDR3 loop is CASGTVSYEQYF. The DNA for the CDR3 is TGTGCCAGCGGGACAGTAAGCTACGAGCAGTACTTC.